This T cell receptor (beta chain) was obtained from a study of T cell responses to AZD1222 COVID-19 vaccine. Study results and caveats: Clonal diversity was possibly underestimated, and the donors were mostly white British, with more females.

Details on this clone: Its specificity is not known.

Sequencing used immunoSEQ multiplex PCR; TCRdb keeps in-frame clones, though not all of them. This table has some 82,000 clones, approximately 90% appearing once. Germline V gene data show CDR1 as MNHEY and CDR2 as SVGEGT. The CDR3 is made up of 15 amino acids. The ends lost 5 bases at V and 1 base at J; junction bases unmatched: 6. The source material was peripheral blood, sampled on day 0 of AZD1222 vaccination. This rearrangement joins TRBV6-2 or TRBV6-3 to TRBJ1-1; 8 bases are shared with TRBD1. This TCR derives from an adult in good health. CDR3 in amino acids: CASSAGGFRNTEAFF. CDR3 nucleotides: TGTGCCAGCAGTGCAGGGGGCTTTAGGAACACTGAAGCTTTCTTT.